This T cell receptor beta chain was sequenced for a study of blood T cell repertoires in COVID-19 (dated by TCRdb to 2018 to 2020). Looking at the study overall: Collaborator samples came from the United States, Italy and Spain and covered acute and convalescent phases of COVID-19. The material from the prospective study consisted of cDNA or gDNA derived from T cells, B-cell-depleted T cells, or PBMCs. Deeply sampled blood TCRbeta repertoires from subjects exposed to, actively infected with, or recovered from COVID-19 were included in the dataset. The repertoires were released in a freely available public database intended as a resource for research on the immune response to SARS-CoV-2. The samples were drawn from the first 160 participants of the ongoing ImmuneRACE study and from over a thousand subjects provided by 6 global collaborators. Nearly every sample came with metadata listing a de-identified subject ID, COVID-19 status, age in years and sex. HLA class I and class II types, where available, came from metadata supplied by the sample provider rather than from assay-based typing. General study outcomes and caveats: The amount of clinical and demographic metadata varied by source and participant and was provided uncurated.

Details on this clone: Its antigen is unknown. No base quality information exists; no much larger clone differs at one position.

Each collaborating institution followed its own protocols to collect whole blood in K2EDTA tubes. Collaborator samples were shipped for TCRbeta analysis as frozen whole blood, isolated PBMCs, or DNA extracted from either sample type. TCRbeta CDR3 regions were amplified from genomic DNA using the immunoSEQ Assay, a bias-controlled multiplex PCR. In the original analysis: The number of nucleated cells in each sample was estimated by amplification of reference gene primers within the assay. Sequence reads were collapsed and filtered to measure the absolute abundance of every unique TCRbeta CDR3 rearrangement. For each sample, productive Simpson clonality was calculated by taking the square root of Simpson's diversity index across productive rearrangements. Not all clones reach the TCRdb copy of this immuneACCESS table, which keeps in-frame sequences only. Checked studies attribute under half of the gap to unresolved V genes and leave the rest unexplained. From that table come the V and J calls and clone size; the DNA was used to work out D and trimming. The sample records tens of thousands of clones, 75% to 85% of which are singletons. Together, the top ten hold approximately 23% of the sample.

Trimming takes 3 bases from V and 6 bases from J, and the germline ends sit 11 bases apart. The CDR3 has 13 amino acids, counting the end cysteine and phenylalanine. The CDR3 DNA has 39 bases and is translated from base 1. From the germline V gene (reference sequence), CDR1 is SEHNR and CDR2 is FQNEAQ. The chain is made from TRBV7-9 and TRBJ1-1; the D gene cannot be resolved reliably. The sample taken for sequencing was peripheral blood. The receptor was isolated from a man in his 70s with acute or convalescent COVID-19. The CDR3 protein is CASSFLVSSEAFF. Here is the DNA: TGTGCCAGCAGCTTCCTAGTCTCATCTGAAGCTTTCTTT.